The 8 T cell receptor beta chains listed next were all sequenced from one sample in a study of cytomegalovirus exposure and HLA in healthy donors. The repertoire was sequenced with immunoSEQ multiplex PCR; TCRdb's copy has only in-frame clones and lacks some. The table has some 170,000 clones, 86% seen once. Sequencing input: PBMCs. All receptors come from a woman aged 25 to 45 in good health and CMV-seronegative.

The chain combines TRBV7-8 with TRBJ2-1; D not resolved. Trimming shortened V by 5 bases and J by 4 bases, and 18 bases separated the two germline ends. Per the germline V gene, CDR1 is SGHVS and CDR2 is FQNEAQ. This CDR3 region has 16 residues. Here the CDR3 reads CASSPRALKSYNEQFF. CDR3 coding DNA: TGTGCCAGCAGCCCGCGTGCACTAAAATCTTACAATGAGCAGTTCTTC.

The chain couples TRBV4-1 to TRBJ2-5; TRBD2 matches at 9 bases. CDR3 size: 15 residues. In germline, CDR1 is MGHRA, CDR2 YSYEKL. J gave up 5 bases and V 3 bases, and 7 bases lay outside the gene matches. CDR3 in amino acids: CASSQPGLARETQYF. DNA of the CDR3: TGCGCCAGCAGCCAGCCGGGACTAGCTCGCGAGACCCAGTACTTC.

The chain has TRBV4-2 and TRBJ1-1; TRBD1 matches 11 bases. CDR1 and CDR2 (germline): LGHNA, YNFKEQ. V shed 1 base and J 6 bases; nucleotides not matched to a gene: 7. The CDR3 covers 16 residues. In DNA, the CDR3 is TGTGCCAGCAGCCAAGCGCCCGGGACAGGGGGTTCTGAAGCTTTCTTT. Its translation: CASSQAPGTGGSEAFF.

The chain links TRBV19 to TRBJ2-5, with D unclear. This CDR3 region has 13 residues. Deletions cut 3 bases from V and 8 bases from J, with 13 bases between. Germline CDR1 and CDR2: LNHDA and SQIVND (reference sequence). The CDR3 DNA is TGTGCCAGTAGTATGAGTTTGTTAGTCACCCAGTACTTC. Residues: CASSMSLLVTQYF.

The J gene is TRBJ2-5, the V gene TRBV11-2, with 9 bases fitting TRBD2. Losses at the gene ends were 3 bases for V and 1 base for J; bases not matched to a gene: 3. Per the germline V gene, CDR1 is SGHAT and CDR2 is FQNNGV. CDR3 length: 15 amino acids. The CDR3 sequence: CASSFRRGGQETQYF. The CDR3 DNA is TGTGCCAGCAGCTTTAGGCGGGGGGGCCAAGAGACCCAGTACTTC.

The chain uses TRBV4-3 and TRBJ1-2; TRBD1 is a possible D gene (5 bases). This CDR3 has 18 residues. Trimming shortened V by 0 bases and J by 4 bases, and 21 bases separated the two germline ends. The germline V gene encodes CDR1 LGHNA and CDR2 YSLEER. Here the CDR3 reads CASSQDWGGEASSYGYTF. Here the CDR3 DNA reads TGCGCCAGCAGCCAAGATTGGGGGGGTGAGGCATCTAGCTATGGCTACACCTTC.

The chain combines TRBV29-1 with TRBJ1-5, with TRBD1 matching over 8 bases. The CDR3 spans 15 residues. In germline, CDR1 is SQVTM, CDR2 ANQGSEA. The ends lost 5 bases at V and 7 bases at J; junction bases unmatched: 13. This CDR3 is CSVPGQGPGGQPQHF. The CDR3 DNA sequence: TGCAGCGTTCCTGGACAGGGACCCGGGGGACAGCCCCAGCATTTT.

The genes are TRBV4-1 and TRBJ1-1; maybe TRBD1 (5 bases). The CDR3 length is 14 residues. Trimming shortened V by 2 bases and J by 7 bases, and 14 bases separated the two germline ends. From germline, CDR1 is MGHRA and CDR2 YSYEKL. The DNA for the CDR3 is TGCGCCAGCAGCCAAAAACACGGGGGGGATGAAGCTTTCTTT. This codes for CASSQKHGGDEAFF.